Here is one TCR beta chain with its context. The data are from a study of cytomegalovirus exposure and HLA in healthy donors. Germline values: CDR1 LGHNA, CDR2 YNFKEQ. V was clipped by 1 base and J by 8 bases; unmatched bases: 8. CDR3 length equals 17 residues. Both 60 Vbeta primers and 13 Jbeta primers went into the PCR. Profiled with immunoSEQ multiplex PCR; TCRdb holds only in-frame clones, not every one. The sample lists approximately 110,000 clones; roughly 73% were seen once. This TCR derives from a woman in her twenties or thirties in good health and CMV-seronegative. The chain uses TRBV4-2 and TRBJ1-4; 12 nucleotides agree with TRBD1. Material for sequencing was PBMCs. CDR3 bases: TGTGCCAGCAGCCAAGGTTCGGGGACAGGGGGCGGAGAAAAACTGTTTTTT. Residues: CASSQGSGTGGGEKLFF.